A single sample gave rise to the 19 T cell receptor beta chains below, sequenced in a study of response to subunit inactivated influenza vaccine. One entry per CDR3 protein, called by TCRdb with MiXCR from the RT-PCR reads. The data contain over 150,000 distinct CDR3 sequences, around 10% of them singletons. The sample was CD8+ T cells sorted from PBMCs, taken roughly 24 months after vaccination. These receptors came from a man aged 50 to 69 who received an inactivated influenza vaccine.

The chain carries TRBV4-3 and TRBJ2-7; 11 bases map to TRBD2. Unmatched junction bases numbered 2, after V lost 0 bases and J lost 1 base. CDR3 size: 16 residues. Germline-derived CDR1 and CDR2 are LGHNA and YSLEER. DNA for the CDR3: TGCGCCAGCAGCCAAGATCTAGCGGGAGGATCCTACGAGCAGTACTTC. This sequence encodes CASSQDLAGGSYEQYF.

This clonotype was observed a few times. The CDR3 here is CAIKSDSYEQYF. As DNA, the CDR3 is TGTGCCATCAAGTCGGATTCCTACGAGCAGTACTTC. This chain links TRBV10-3 with TRBJ2-7; no definite D call. The CDR3 loop spans 12 amino acids. Trimming took off 7 bases at V and 1 base at J, with 8 bases between the two ends. The germline gives CDR1 ENHRY, CDR2 SYGVKD.

This sequence joins TRBV20-1 and TRBJ2-5, with a weak D call TRBD2 (6 bases). The CDR3 sequence is 14 residues long. V was pared by 1 base and J by 4 bases, with 13 bases between. Germline V gene sequence: CDR1 DFQATT, CDR2 SNEGSKA (reference sequence). CDR3 protein: CSARVWGVRETQYF. CDR3 DNA sequence: TGCAGTGCTAGAGTATGGGGGGTCCGAGAGACCCAGTACTTC.

The chain is built from TRBV4-2 and TRBJ2-1; 10 bases align to TRBD2. Trimming cost V 0 bases and J 4 bases; bases outside gene matches: 12. Germline lookup yields CDR1 LGHNA and CDR2 YNFKEQ. CDR3 length: 19 residues. The CDR3 protein is CASSQDLASELAGYNEQFF. CDR3 nucleotide sequence: TGTGCCAGCAGCCAAGATTTAGCGTCGGAACTAGCGGGGTACAATGAGCAGTTCTTC.

This clonotype was seen many times. The chain joins TRBV5-1 to TRBJ2-1; a weak D match, TRBD1 (5 bases). The CDR3 is 15 amino acids. From germline, CDR1 is SGHRS and CDR2 YFSETQ. V lost 0 bases to trimming and J lost 0 bases, with 7 bases between them. The CDR3 region is CASSLAGLSYNEQFF. For the CDR3, the DNA is TGCGCCAGCAGCTTGGCAGGGCTCTCCTACAATGAGCAGTTCTTC.

This clonotype was recorded a few times. The genes are TRBV14 and TRBJ2-1; D ambiguous. This CDR3 has 12 residues. Germline CDR1 is SGHDN and CDR2 is FVKESK. Between the trimmed V and J ends, which lost 2 bases and 5 bases, there was a span of 4 bases. The CDR3 nucleotides are TGTGCCAGCAGCCAAATTGACAATGAGCAGTTCTTC. It encodes CASSQIDNEQFF.

This clonotype occurred a few times. The rearrangement joins TRBV9 to TRBJ2-7, with 7 positions matching TRBD1. This CDR3 is built from 13 residues. The V gene end was trimmed by 3 bases and the J gene end by 3 bases; junction bases not matched to a gene: 3. Per germline, CDR1 SGDLS and CDR2 YYNGEE. For the CDR3, the DNA is TGTGCCAGCAGCGCCCGGGACAGCTACGAGCAGTACTTC. Its translation is CASSARDSYEQYF.

The gene calls are TRBV4-2 and TRBJ2-7; the match to TRBD2 covers 9 bases. J gave up 2 bases and V 1 base, and 3 bases lay outside the gene matches. This CDR3 has 15 residues. The germline gives CDR1 LGHNA, CDR2 YNFKEQ. The CDR3 loop is CASSQGTSEAYEQYF. CDR3 DNA: TGTGCCAGCAGCCAAGGGACTAGCGAGGCCTACGAGCAGTACTTC.

This clonotype was observed a handful of times. The CDR3 DNA follows: TGTGCCAGCAGTTCCGGGACAGTTACACTTTACGAGCAGTACTTC. Translating it yields CASSSGTVTLYEQYF. This chain connects TRBV3-1 to TRBJ2-7, with 7 bases identical to TRBD1. Per germline, CDR1 LGHDT and CDR2 YNNKEL (reference sequence). The CDR3 length is 15 residues. After removal of 6 bases from V and 4 bases from J, the junction contained 12 bases not matched to a gene.

Only a few counts were recorded for this clonotype. V is TRBV6-2 or TRBV6-3 and J is TRBJ1-5; TRBD1 aligns across 7 bases. The CDR3 runs 16 residues. Germline V lookup: CDR1 MNHEY, CDR2 SVGEGT. J lost 2 bases, V lost 3 bases, and 7 bases had no gene match. The CDR3 DNA reads as TGTGCCAGCAGTTATCAGAGGGGGCTCGGCAATCAGCCCCAGCATTTT. It yields the protein CASSYQRGLGNQPQHF.

The chain links TRBV27 to TRBJ2-3; 10 bases agree with TRBD2. V lost 4 bases and J lost 8; bases outside the gene matches: 12. The CDR3 sequence is 16 residues long. In germline, CDR1 is MNHEY, CDR2 SMNVEV (reference sequence). CDR3 DNA: TGTGCCAGCAGTTCCTGGACTAGCGGCCCCGGGGGTACGCAGTATTTT. Protein product: CASSSWTSGPGGTQYF.

This clonotype was seen only a few times. The CDR3 coding sequence is TGTGCCAGCGGGGGACGGACTACTCTGAACACCGGGGAGCTGTTTTTT. This translates into CASGGRTTLNTGELFF. The chain has TRBV6-2 or TRBV6-3 and TRBJ2-2; D might be TRBD2 (6 bases). V lost 8 bases to trimming and J lost 1 base, with 17 bases between them. The CDR3 totals 16 residues. Germline CDR1 MNHEY, CDR2 SVGEGT.

This clonotype was recorded many times. The chain carries TRBV5-4 and TRBJ2-2; D perhaps matches TRBD1 (5 bases). The CDR3 covers 16 residues. The germline V gene encodes CDR1 SGHNT and CDR2 YYREEE (reference sequence). With 4 bases removed from V and 3 bases from J, the gap between germline ends came to 16 bases. CDR3 residues: CASSGTRGVHTGELFF. The CDR3 DNA follows: TGTGCCAGCAGCGGTACAAGGGGTGTGCACACCGGGGAGCTGTTTTTT.

The V call is TRBV6-6, the J call TRBJ2-5, with no clear D. This CDR3 is built from 13 residues. Trimming shortened V by 8 bases and J by 5 bases, and 15 bases separated the two germline ends. Germline V lookup: CDR1 MNHNY, CDR2 SVGAGI (reference sequence). The CDR3 spells CASAAGAMETQYF. CDR3 DNA sequence: TGTGCCAGCGCGGCAGGAGCTATGGAGACCCAGTACTTC.

The chain employs TRBV11-2 and TRBJ2-3; 10 bases match TRBD2. CDR3 length: 14 amino acids. Looked up from germline, CDR1 is SGHAT and CDR2 is FQNNGV. J was trimmed by 5 bases and V by 4 bases; bases with no gene match: 3. The CDR3 reads CASSSGTSVDTQYF. The CDR3 coding sequence is TGTGCCAGCAGCTCCGGGACTAGCGTAGATACGCAGTATTTT.

V usage is TRBV20-1 and J usage is TRBJ2-5; the match to TRBD2 covers 7 bases. This CDR3 has 16 amino acids. V trimming: 2 bases; J trimming: 5 bases; junction bases outside the gene matches: 14. Germline V lookup: CDR1 DFQATT, CDR2 SNEGSKA (reference sequence). CDR3 in DNA: TGCAGTGCTAGACCACCCCGACTAGCTGTGGGGGAGACCCAGTACTTC. It translates to CSARPPRLAVGETQYF.

The genes are TRBV27 and TRBJ2-2; 11 bases are shared with TRBD2. CDR1 and CDR2 (germline): MNHEY, SMNVEV (reference sequence). The CDR3 is 18 amino acids. J was trimmed by 7 bases and V by 7 bases; bases with no gene match: 17. CDR3 nucleotide sequence: TGTGCCAGCACCCCCACCGTGGTAGCGGGAGGGCCGATCGGGGAGCTGTTTTTT. The encoded protein is CASTPTVVAGGPIGELFF.

This clonotype came up a few times. The V call is TRBV6-9, the J call TRBJ2-7; 9 bases are shared with TRBD2. Germline V gene lookup returns CDR1 MNHGY and CDR2 SVAAGI. The CDR3 extends over 13 amino acids. Trimming removed 9 bases from V and 6 bases from J; junction bases left unmatched: 9. CDR3: CARDSGRLSEQYF. In nucleotides, the CDR3 is TGTGCCAGGGATAGCGGGAGACTTTCCGAGCAGTACTTC.

V and J are TRBV2 and TRBJ2-7; D is ambiguous. CDR3 length equals 14 residues. Germline CDR1 is SNHLY and CDR2 is FYNNEI. V gave up 11 bases and J gave up 3 bases, with 20 bases separating them. The CDR3 sequence is CAHGKKPIGYEQYF. Here the CDR3 DNA reads TGTGCCCATGGCAAGAAACCGATAGGCTACGAGCAGTACTTC. The full variable domain, its missing parts supplied by reference TRBV2 and TRBJ2-7, is EPEVTQTPSHQVTQMGQEVILRCVPISNHLYFYWYRQILGQKVEFLVSFYNNEISEKSEIFDDQFSVERPDGSNFTLKIRSTKLEDSAMYFCAHGKKPIGYEQYFGPGTRLTVT.